This entry lists 19 T cell receptor beta chains sequenced from one sample in a study of blood T cell repertoires in COVID-19. Method: immunoSEQ multiplex PCR; TCRdb's copy keeps in-frame clones and lacks some. The data hold roughly 180,000 clones, with approximately 85% observed a single time. The specimen was peripheral blood. Source of these receptors: a man in his forties who had recovered from COVID-19.

The chain uses TRBV5-1 and TRBJ2-7, with a tentative D call TRBD2 (5 bases). The CDR3 runs 13 residues. The V end was cut by 0 bases, the J end by 4 bases, with 8 bases between. Germline CDR1 is SGHRS and CDR2 is YFSETQ. DNA for the CDR3: TGCGCCAGCAGCTTGGGAGGCGGGTACGAGCAGTACTTC. Its translation is CASSLGGGYEQYF.

The chain joins TRBV6-2 or TRBV6-3 to TRBJ2-3, with 10 bases matching TRBD2. The CDR3 sequence is 14 residues long. Germline values: CDR1 MNHEY, CDR2 SVGEGT. The junction had 8 bases not matched to a gene; V was cut back by 2 bases and J by 12 bases. The CDR3 nucleotides read TGTGCCAGCAGTTACAATTTCCTAGCGGGAGACCAGTATTTT. Translated: CASSYNFLAGDQYF.

The genes are TRBV4-1 and TRBJ1-2; 8 nucleotides line up with TRBD1. CDR3 size: 16 residues. Germline V lookup: CDR1 MGHRA, CDR2 YSYEKL. V trimming: 0 bases; J trimming: 2 bases; junction bases outside the gene matches: 5. The CDR3 DNA sequence: TGCGCCAGCAGCCAAGACTCATGGACAGGGAACTATGGCTACACCTTC. Protein product: CASSQDSWTGNYGYTF.

This clone was counted once. The rearrangement joins TRBV24-1 to TRBJ2-1, with 7 bases that match TRBD2. V dropped 5 bases and J dropped 8; count of bases not matched to a gene: 8. From germline, CDR1 is KGHDR and CDR2 SFDVKD. This CDR3 spans 14 amino acids. Here the CDR3 DNA reads TGTGCCACCAGTGGCGGAGCGGGGAAGGATGAGCAGTTCTTC. It is translated as CATSGGAGKDEQFF.

This chain joins TRBV7-9 and TRBJ2-2, with TRBD2 identical over 10 bases. The CDR3 sequence is 16 residues long. Germline assignment: CDR1 SEHNR and CDR2 FQNEAQ (reference sequence). The trim removed 3 bases at V and 4 bases at J, leaving 5 bases unmatched. The CDR3 bases are TGTGCCAGCAGCTTCCCTAGCGGGAGAGGCACCGGGGAGCTGTTTTTT. Protein: CASSFPSGRGTGELFF. Variable domain in full (rest from reference TRBV7-9 and TRBJ2-2): DTGVSQNPRHKITKRGQNVTFRCDPISEHNRLYWYRQTLGQGPEFLTYFQNEAQLEKSRLLSDRFSAERPKGSFSTLEIQRTEQGDSAMYLCASSFPSGRGTGELFFGEGSRLTVL.

This chain uses TRBV19 with TRBJ1-4, with unresolved D. The V end lost 3 bases, the J end lost 5 bases, and 7 bases lay between the germline ends. Germline V gene sequence: CDR1 LNHDA, CDR2 SQIVND (reference sequence). The CDR3 consists of 13 residues. This CDR3 is CASSIATNEKLFF. The CDR3 DNA is TGTGCCAGTAGTATTGCTACGAATGAAAAACTGTTTTTT. Filled out from reference TRBV19 and TRBJ1-4, the complete variable domain reads DGGITQSPKYLFRKEGQNVTLSCEQNLNHDAMYWYRQDPGQGLRLIYYSQIVNDFQKGDIAEGYSVSREKKESFPLTVTSAQKNPTAFYLCASSIATNEKLFFGSGTQLSVL.

Turning to this clone: The sample carries other DNA sequences with the same CDR3. The rearrangement joins TRBV6-5 to TRBJ2-3; 13 bases align to TRBD2. The germline CDR1 and CDR2 sequences are MNHEY and SVGAGI. V shed 5 bases and J 3 bases; nucleotides not matched to a gene: 2. The CDR3 has 15 amino acids. This CDR3 is CASSRLAGGTDTQYF. CDR3 DNA sequence: TGTGCCAGCAGTCGACTAGCGGGAGGTACAGATACGCAGTATTTT.

The genes are TRBV7-8 and TRBJ2-4; weak D call: TRBD2 (6 bases). Between the trimmed V and J ends, which lost 2 bases and 4 bases, there was a span of 18 bases. Looked up from germline, CDR1 is SGHVS and CDR2 is FQNEAQ. This CDR3 spans 17 amino acids. This CDR3 is CASSLRPGVGTKNIQYF. The CDR3 DNA sequence: TGTGCCAGCAGCTTACGCCCCGGGGTGGGGACTAAAAACATTCAGTACTTC.

CDR3 sequence: CASSTRTGVLYEQYF. The CDR3 DNA reads as TGTGCCAGCAGCACCCGGACAGGGGTTTTATACGAGCAGTACTTC. The rearrangement joins TRBV5-5 to TRBJ2-7; the match to TRBD1 covers 9 bases. This CDR3 is 15 amino acids long. Germline CDR1 SGHKS, CDR2 YYEKEE (reference sequence). J lost 4 bases, V lost 4 bases, and 9 bases had no gene match.

The rearrangement uses TRBV6-5 and TRBJ2-7; 8 bases are shared with TRBD1. The CDR3 is made up of 13 amino acids. In germline, CDR1 is MNHEY, CDR2 SVGAGI. The V gene end was trimmed by 4 bases and the J gene end by 6 bases; junction bases not matched to a gene: 5. CDR3 amino acids: CASSLDRAGEQYF. The CDR3 nucleotides read TGTGCCAGCAGTTTGGACAGGGCAGGCGAGCAGTACTTC.

This clone was found once. The chain combines TRBV11-2 with TRBJ2-7, with 8 positions matching TRBD1. The germline V gene has CDR1 SGHAT and CDR2 FQNNGV. V was clipped by 5 bases and J by 3 bases; unmatched bases: 15. The CDR3 runs 17 residues. CDR3 DNA sequence: TGTGCCAGCAGCCTAAGAGGGACAGGAGCAAATTTCTACGAGCAGTACTTC. Protein product: CASSLRGTGANFYEQYF.

The chain has TRBV27 and TRBJ2-1; D is uncertain. Germline V gene lookup returns CDR1 MNHEY and CDR2 SMNVEV (reference sequence). V was shortened by 8 bases and J by 6 bases, with 11 bases between the two germline ends. This CDR3 contains 12 residues. The CDR3 sequence: CASALSGNEQFF. Here the CDR3 DNA reads TGTGCCAGCGCCCTTTCGGGCAATGAGCAGTTCTTC.

This clone came up a few times. The chain combines TRBV20-1 with TRBJ1-5, with D unresolved. The CDR3 totals 15 residues. Between the trimmed V and J ends, which lost 3 bases and 0 bases, there was a span of 12 bases. Germline CDR1 DFQATT, CDR2 SNEGSKA (reference sequence). CDR3 loop: CSASSGSYSNQPQHF. The DNA of the CDR3 is TGCAGTGCTAGTTCAGGCAGTTATAGCAATCAGCCCCAGCATTTT.

V and J are TRBV6-5 and TRBJ1-1; possible D gene TRBD1, 5 bases. The CDR3 has 12 amino acids. With 5 bases removed from V and 3 bases from J, the gap between germline ends came to 7 bases. Germline V gene sequence: CDR1 MNHEY, CDR2 SVGAGI. The CDR3 nucleotides are TGTGCCAGCAGTCGCAGGGACACTGAAGCTTTCTTT. Its translation is CASSRRDTEAFF.

This clone was picked up a small number of times. The CDR3 reads CASSQVLLDGEQFF. The CDR3 coding sequence is TGCGCCAGCAGCCAAGTACTACTAGATGGTGAGCAGTTCTTC. The chain recombines TRBV4-3 with TRBJ2-1; a weak D match, TRBD2 (5 bases). V lost 1 base and J lost 9, with 13 bases in between. The V gene's germline CDR1 is LGHNA and CDR2 YSLEER. This CDR3 comprises 14 residues.

The chain recombines TRBV6-1 with TRBJ1-1, with unresolved D. The V end lost 2 bases, the J end lost 11 bases, and 6 bases lay between the germline ends. This CDR3 comprises 10 residues. CDR1 MNHNS and CDR2 SASEGT come from the germline V gene. CDR3 in amino acids: CASSENMAFF. CDR3 sequence (DNA): TGTGCCAGCAGTGAAAACATGGCTTTCTTT.

The chain links TRBV9 to TRBJ1-3; D is ambiguous. CDR1 is SGDLS, CDR2 YYNGEE, per germline. The germline V and J ends were trimmed by 0 bases and 2 bases, with 12 bases remaining between them. This CDR3 comprises 16 residues. The CDR3 coding sequence is TGTGCCAGCAGCGTAGCCCCGGGTGCGGCTGGAAACACCATATATTTT. Its protein product is CASSVAPGAAGNTIYF.

V is TRBV6-6 and J is TRBJ2-7; tentatively, D is TRBD2 (6 bases). Deletions cut 4 bases from V and 0 bases from J, with 10 bases between. CDR3 length: 14 residues. The germline CDR1 and CDR2 sequences are MNHNY and SVGAGI (reference sequence). The DNA for the CDR3 is TGTGCCAGCAGTTCCGCCGGGAGCTCCTACGAGCAGTACTTC. It codes for CASSSAGSSYEQYF.

The rearrangement uses TRBV4-2 and TRBJ2-4; 8 bases align to TRBD1. The germline CDR1 and CDR2 sequences are LGHNA and YNFKEQ. The CDR3 is 10 residues long. The V and J ends lost 4 bases and 15 bases, in that order; junction bases with no gene match: 2. CDR3: CASSRTGLYF. For the CDR3, the DNA is TGTGCCAGCAGCCGGACAGGGCTGTACTTC.